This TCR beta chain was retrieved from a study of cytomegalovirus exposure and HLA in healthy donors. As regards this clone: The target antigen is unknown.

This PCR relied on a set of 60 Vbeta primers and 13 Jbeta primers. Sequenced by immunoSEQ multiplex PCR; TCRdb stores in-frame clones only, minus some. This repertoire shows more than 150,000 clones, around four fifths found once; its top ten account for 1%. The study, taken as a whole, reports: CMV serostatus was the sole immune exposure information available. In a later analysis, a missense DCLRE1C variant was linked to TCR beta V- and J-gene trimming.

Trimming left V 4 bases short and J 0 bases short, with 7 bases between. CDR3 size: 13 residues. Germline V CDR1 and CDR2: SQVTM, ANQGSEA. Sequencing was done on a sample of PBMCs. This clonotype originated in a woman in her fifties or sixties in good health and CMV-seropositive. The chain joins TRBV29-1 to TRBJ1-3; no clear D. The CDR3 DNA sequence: TGCAGCGTTGTTGCGGTCTCTGGAAACACCATATATTTT. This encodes CSVVAVSGNTIYF.